This T cell receptor beta chain stems from a study of cytomegalovirus exposure and HLA in healthy donors. Overall study findings and caveats: Later on, an analysis found that several of the most significant clusters appeared to be linked to common viral pathogens, which included parvovirus B19. CMV serostatus was the only recorded immune exposure for donors.

The PCR was carried out with 60 Vbeta primers and 13 Jbeta primers. Data came from immunoSEQ multiplex PCR; TCRdb stores just in-frame clones and leaves some out. This table holds some 170,000 clones, about 65% found once. Trimming shortened V by 8 bases and J by 2 bases, and 18 bases separated the two germline ends. The CDR3 sequence is 15 residues long. The germline CDR1 and CDR2 sequences are SNHLY and FYNNEI. This clone was seen only a few times. Antigen: not known. V usage is TRBV2 and J usage is TRBJ1-1, with D perhaps TRBD1 (5 bases). The sequence was collected from a young woman in good health and CMV-seronegative. Sequenced input: PBMCs. The CDR3 DNA follows: TGTGCCAGCCTGAGGATCGGCAGGGTAAACACTGAAGCTTTCTTT. It is translated as CASLRIGRVNTEAFF.